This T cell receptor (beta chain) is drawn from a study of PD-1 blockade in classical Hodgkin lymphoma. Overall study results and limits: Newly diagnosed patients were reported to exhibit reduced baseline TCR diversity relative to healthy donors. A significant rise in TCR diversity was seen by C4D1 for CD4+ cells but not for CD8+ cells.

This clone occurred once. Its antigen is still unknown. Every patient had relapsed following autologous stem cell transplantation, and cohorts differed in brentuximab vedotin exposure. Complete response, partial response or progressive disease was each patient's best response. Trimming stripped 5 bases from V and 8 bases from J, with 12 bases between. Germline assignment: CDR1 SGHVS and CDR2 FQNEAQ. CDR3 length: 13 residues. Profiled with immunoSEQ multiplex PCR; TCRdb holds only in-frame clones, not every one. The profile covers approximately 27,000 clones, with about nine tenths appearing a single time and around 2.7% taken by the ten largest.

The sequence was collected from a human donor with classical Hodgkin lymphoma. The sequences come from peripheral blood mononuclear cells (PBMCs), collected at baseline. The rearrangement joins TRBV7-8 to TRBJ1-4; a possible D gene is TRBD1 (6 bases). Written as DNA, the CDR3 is TGTGCCAGCAGCCGCGGCCAGGGGGAAAAACTGTTTTTT. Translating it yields CASSRGQGEKLFF.